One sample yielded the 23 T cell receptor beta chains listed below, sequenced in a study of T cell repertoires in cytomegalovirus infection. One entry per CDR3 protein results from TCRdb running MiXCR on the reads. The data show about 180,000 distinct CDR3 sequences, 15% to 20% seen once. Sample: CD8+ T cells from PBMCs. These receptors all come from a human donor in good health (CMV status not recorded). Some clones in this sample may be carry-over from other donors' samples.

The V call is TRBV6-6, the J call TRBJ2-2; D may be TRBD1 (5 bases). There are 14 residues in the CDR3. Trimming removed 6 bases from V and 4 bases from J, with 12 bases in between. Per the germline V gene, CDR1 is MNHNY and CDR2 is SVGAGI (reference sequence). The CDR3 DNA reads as TGTGCCAGCAGGATAAGGGGTGGCACCGGGGAGCTGTTTTTT. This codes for CASRIRGGTGELFF.

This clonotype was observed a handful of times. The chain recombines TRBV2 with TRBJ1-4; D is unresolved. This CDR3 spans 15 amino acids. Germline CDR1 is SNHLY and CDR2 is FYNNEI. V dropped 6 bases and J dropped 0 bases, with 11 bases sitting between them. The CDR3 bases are TGTGCCAGCAGCCCTACATATGCAACTAATGAAAAACTGTTTTTT. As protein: CASSPTYATNEKLFF.

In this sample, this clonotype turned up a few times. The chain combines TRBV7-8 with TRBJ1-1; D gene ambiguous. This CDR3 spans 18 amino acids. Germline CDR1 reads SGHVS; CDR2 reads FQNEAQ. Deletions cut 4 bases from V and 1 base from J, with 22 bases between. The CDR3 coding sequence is TGTGCCAGCAGCTCTGAGGACCCGGTGGAGTGGACGAACACTGAAGCTTTCTTT. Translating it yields CASSSEDPVEWTNTEAFF.

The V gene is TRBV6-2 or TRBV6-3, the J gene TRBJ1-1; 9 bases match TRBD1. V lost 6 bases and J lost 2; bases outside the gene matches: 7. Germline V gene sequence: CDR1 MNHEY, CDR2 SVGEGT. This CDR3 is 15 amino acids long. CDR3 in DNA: TGTGCCAGCAGAGAGTGGACAGGGGAAAACACTGAAGCTTTCTTT. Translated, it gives CASREWTGENTEAFF.

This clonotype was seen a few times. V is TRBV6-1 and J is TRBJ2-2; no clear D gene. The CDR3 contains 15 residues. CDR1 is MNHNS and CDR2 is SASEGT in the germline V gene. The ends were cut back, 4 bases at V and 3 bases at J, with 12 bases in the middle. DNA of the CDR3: TGTGCCAGCAGTGCCCTTCGGCCCGACACCGGGGAGCTGTTTTTT. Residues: CASSALRPDTGELFF.

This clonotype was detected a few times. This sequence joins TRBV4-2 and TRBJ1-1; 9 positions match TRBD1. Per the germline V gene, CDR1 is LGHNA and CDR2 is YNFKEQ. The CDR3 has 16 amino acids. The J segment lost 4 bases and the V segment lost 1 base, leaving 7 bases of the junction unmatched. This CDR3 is CASSQAPGQGTTEAFF. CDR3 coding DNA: TGTGCCAGCAGCCAAGCCCCGGGACAGGGAACCACTGAAGCTTTCTTT.

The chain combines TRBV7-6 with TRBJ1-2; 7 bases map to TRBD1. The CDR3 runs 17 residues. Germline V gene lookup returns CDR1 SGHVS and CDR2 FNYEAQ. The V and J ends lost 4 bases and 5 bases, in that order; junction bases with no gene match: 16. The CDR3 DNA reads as TGTGCCAGCAGCTCTTTCGCAGACAGGGACGGGAGGTATGGCTACACCTTC. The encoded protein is CASSSFADRDGRYGYTF.

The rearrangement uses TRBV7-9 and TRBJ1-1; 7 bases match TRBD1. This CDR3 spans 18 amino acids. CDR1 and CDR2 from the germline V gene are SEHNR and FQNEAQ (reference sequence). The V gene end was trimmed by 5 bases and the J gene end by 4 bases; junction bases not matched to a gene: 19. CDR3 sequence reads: CASSPVPGTANGGTEAFF. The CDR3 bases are TGTGCCAGCAGCCCCGTCCCCGGGACAGCGAACGGGGGCACTGAAGCTTTCTTT.

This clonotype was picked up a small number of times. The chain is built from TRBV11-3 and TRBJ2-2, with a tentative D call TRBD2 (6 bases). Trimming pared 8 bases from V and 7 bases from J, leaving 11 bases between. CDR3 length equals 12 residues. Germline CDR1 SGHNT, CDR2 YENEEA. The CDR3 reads CASGGENGELFF. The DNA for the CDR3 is TGTGCCAGCGGAGGGGAGAACGGGGAGCTGTTTTTT.

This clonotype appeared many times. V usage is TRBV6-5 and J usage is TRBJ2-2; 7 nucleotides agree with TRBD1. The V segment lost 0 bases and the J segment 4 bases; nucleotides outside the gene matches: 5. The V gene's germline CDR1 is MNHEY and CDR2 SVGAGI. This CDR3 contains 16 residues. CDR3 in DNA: TGTGCCAGCAGTTACTCGGTTAGGGGGCCCACCGGGGAGCTGTTTTTT. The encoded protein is CASSYSVRGPTGELFF.

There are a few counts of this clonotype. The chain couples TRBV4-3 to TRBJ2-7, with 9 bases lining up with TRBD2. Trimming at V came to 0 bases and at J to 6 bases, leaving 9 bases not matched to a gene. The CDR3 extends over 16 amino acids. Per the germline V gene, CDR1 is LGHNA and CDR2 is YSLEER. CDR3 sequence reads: CASSQDSGTSSLEQYF. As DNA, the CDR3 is TGCGCCAGCAGCCAAGATTCTGGGACTAGCTCCCTCGAGCAGTACTTC.

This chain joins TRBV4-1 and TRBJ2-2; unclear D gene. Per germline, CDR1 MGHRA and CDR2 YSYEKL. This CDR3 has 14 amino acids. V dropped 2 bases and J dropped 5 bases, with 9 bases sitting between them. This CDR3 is CASSQSEVTGELFF. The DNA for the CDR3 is TGCGCCAGCAGCCAATCCGAGGTGACCGGGGAGCTGTTTTTT.

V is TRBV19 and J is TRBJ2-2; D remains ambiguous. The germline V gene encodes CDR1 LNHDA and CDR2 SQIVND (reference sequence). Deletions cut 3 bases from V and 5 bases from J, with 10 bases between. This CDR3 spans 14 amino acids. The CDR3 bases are TGTGCCAGTAGTATCCTCTCTACTACCGGGGAGCTGTTTTTT. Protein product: CASSILSTTGELFF.

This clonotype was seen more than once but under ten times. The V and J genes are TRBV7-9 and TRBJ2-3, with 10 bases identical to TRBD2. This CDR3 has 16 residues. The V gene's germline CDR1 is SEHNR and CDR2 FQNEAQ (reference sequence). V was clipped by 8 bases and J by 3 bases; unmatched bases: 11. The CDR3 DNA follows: TGTGCCAGCCGTCCCTCTAGCGGGGGTCCGACAGATACGCAGTATTTT. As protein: CASRPSSGGPTDTQYF.

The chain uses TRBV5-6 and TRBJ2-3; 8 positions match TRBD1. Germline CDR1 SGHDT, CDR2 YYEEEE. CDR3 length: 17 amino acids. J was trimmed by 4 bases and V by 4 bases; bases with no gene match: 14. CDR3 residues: CASSQNPGQARPDTQYF. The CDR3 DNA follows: TGTGCCAGCAGCCAGAACCCGGGACAGGCCCGCCCAGATACGCAGTATTTT.

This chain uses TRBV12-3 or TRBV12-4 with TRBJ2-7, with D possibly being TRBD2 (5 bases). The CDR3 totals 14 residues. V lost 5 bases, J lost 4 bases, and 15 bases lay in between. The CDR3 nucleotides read TGTGCCAGCAGTACCGGTCTGGAGGAGTACGAGCAGTACTTC. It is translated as CASSTGLEEYEQYF.

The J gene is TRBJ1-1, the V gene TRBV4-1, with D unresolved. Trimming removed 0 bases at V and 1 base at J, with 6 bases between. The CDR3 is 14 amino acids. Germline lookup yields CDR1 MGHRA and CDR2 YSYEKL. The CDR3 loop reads CASSQEPGNTEAFF. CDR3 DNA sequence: TGCGCCAGCAGCCAAGAGCCAGGGAACACTGAAGCTTTCTTT.

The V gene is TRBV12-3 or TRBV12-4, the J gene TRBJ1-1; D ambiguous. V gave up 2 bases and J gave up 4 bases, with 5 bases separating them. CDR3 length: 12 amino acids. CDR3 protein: CASSLTVTEAFF. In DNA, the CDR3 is TGTGCCAGCAGTTTAACAGTCACTGAAGCTTTCTTT.

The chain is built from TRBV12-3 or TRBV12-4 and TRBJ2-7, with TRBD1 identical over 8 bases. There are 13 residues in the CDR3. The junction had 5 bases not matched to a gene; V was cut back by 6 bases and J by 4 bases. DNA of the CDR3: TGTGCCAGCAGACCCAACAGGGGGTACGAGCAGTACTTC. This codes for CASRPNRGYEQYF.

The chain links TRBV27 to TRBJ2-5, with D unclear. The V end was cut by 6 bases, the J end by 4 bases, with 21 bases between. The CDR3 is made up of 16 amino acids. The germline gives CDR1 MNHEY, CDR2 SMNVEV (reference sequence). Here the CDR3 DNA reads TGTGCCAGCAGCCATAGGGTAATGGGGTCCCTAGAGACCCAGTACTTC. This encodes CASSHRVMGSLETQYF.

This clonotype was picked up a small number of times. The CDR3 sequence: CASSPGTDGSETQYF. The CDR3 bases are TGTGCCAGCAGTCCGGGGACGGATGGATCAGAGACCCAGTACTTC. The chain uses TRBV6-1 and TRBJ2-5; D could derive from TRBD1 or TRBD2 (5 bases each). The CDR3 has 15 amino acids. Trimming took off 5 bases at V and 4 bases at J, with 17 bases between the two ends. Looked up from germline, CDR1 is MNHNS and CDR2 is SASEGT.

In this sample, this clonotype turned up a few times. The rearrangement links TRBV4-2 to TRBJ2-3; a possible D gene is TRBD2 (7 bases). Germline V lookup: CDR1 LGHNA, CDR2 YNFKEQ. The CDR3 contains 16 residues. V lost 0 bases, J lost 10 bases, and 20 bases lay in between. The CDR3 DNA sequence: TGTGCCAGCAGCCAAGAGGAGAGGGGGGGGAATTTAGCGCAGTATTTT. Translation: CASSQEERGGNLAQYF.

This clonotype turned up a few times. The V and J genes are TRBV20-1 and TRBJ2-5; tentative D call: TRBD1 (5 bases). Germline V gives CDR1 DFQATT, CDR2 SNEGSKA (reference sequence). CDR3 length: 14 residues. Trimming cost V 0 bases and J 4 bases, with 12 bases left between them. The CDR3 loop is CSARDQWGRETQYF. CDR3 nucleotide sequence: TGCAGTGCTAGAGATCAGTGGGGCCGAGAGACCCAGTACTTC.